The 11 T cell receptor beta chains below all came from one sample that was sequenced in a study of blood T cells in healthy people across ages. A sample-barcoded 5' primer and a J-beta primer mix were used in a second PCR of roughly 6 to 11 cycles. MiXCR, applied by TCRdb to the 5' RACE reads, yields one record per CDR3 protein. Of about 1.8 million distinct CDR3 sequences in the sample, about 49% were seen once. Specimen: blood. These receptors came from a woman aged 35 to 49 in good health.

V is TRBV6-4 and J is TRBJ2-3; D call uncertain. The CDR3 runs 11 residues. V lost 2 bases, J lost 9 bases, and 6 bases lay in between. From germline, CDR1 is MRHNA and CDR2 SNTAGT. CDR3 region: CASSDGMTQYF. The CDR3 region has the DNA TGTGCCAGCAGTGACGGGATGACGCAGTATTTT.

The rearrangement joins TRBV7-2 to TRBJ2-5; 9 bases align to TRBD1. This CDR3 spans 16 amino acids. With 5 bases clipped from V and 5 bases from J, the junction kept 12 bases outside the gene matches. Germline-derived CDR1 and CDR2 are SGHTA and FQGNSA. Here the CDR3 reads CASSLRDRGFRETQYF. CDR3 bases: TGTGCCAGCAGCCTGAGAGACAGGGGGTTTCGGGAGACCCAGTACTTC.

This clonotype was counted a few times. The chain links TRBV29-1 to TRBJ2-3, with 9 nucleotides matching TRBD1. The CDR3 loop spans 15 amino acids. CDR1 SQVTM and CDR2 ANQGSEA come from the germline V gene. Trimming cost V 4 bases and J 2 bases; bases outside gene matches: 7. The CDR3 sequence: CSVAGQGTITDTQYF. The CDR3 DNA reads TGCAGCGTTGCCGGACAGGGGACTATCACAGATACGCAGTATTTT.

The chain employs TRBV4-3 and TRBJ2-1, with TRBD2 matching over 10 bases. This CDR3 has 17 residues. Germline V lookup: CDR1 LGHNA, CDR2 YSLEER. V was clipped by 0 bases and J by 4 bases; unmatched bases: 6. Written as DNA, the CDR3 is TGCGCCAGCAGCCAAGATCGGACTAGCGGACCTTACAATGAGCAGTTCTTC. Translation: CASSQDRTSGPYNEQFF.

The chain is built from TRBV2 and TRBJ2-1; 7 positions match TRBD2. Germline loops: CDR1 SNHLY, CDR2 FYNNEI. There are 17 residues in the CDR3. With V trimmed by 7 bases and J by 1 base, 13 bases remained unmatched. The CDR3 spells CASKKGQGLGSYNEQFF. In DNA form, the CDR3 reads TGTGCCAGCAAAAAGGGCCAAGGACTAGGATCCTACAATGAGCAGTTCTTC. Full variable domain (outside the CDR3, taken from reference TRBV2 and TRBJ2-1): EPEVTQTPSHQVTQMGQEVILRCVPISNHLYFYWYRQILGQKVEFLVSFYNNEISEKSEIFDDQFSVERPDGSNFTLKIRSTKLEDSAMYFCASKKGQGLGSYNEQFFGPGTRLTVL.

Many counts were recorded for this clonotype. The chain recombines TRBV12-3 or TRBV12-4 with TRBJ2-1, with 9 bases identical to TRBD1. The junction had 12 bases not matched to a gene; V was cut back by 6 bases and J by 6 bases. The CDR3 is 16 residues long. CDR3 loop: CASSSFGTGSSNEQFF. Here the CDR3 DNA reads TGTGCCAGCAGCTCCTTCGGGACAGGGTCTTCCAATGAGCAGTTCTTC.

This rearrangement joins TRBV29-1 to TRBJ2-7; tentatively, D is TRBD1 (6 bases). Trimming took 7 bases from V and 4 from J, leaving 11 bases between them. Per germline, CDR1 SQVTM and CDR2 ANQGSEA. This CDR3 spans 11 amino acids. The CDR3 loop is CSAITGYEQYF. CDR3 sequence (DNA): TGCAGCGCGATCACAGGGTACGAGCAGTACTTC.

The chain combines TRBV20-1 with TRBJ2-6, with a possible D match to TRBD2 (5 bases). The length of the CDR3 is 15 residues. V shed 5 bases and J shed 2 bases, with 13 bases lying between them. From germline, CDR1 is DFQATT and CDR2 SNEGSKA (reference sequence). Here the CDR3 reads CSARGRGAGANVLTF. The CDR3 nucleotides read TGCAGTGCTCGGGGTCGGGGAGCTGGGGCCAACGTCCTGACTTTC.

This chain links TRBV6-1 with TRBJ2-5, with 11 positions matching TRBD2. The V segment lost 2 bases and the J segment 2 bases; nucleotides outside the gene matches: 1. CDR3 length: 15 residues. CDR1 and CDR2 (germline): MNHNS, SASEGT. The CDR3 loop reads CASSERLAGQETQYF. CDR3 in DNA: TGTGCCAGCAGTGAAAGACTAGCGGGGCAAGAGACCCAGTACTTC.

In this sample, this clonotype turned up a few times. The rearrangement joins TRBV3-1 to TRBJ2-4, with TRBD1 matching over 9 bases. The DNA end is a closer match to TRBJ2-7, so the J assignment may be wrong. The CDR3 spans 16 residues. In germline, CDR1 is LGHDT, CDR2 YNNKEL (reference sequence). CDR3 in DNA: TGTGCCAGCAGCCAATTCTCCGGGACAGGGTTCTACGAGCAGTACTTC. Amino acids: CASSQFSGTGFYEQYF.

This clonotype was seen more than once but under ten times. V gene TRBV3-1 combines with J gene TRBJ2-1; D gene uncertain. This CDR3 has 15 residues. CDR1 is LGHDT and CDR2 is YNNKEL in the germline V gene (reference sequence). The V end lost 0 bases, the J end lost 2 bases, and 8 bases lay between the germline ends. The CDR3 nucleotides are TGTGCCAGCAGCCAAGACCGGCAGGCCTACAATGAGCAGTTCTTC. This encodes CASSQDRQAYNEQFF.